This T cell receptor beta chain appears in the sequencing data of a study of CD8 T cells in Susac syndrome (dated by TCRdb to 2018 to 2020). Broadly, across the study: Of the Susac syndrome patients who were sequenced, roughly 6 had clinically active disease and 8 or 9 were in clinical remission. At blood withdrawal, Susac syndrome patients were either therapy-naive, taking corticosteroids (in some cases with IVIg as well), or taking IVIg alone. Whether CD8+ T cell activation and differentiation in Susac syndrome was antigen driven was tested using repertoire sequencing. CD8+ T cell repertoire clonality was compared between some 13 healthy donors, approximately 14 Susac syndrome patients and approximately 16 multiple sclerosis patients.

Beyond this particular receptor, the publication reports: About 15 Susac-specific public clones were identified in the total CD8+ repertoire, and roughly five Susac-specific public clones were identified in the CD8+ TEMRA repertoire. The number of individuals in the TCR sequencing and HLA analysis was recognized as being relatively small. Clonal expansion was seen in Susac syndrome CD8+ repertoires, peaking in CD8+ TEMRA cells and being greater in clinically active patients than in remitting ones.

Turning to this clonotype: This receptor's antigen is unknown. Base qualities are not recorded, but no much larger clone differs from it by a single base.

As encoded in the germline V gene, CDR1 is KGHDR while CDR2 is SFDVKD. The junction carries 15 bases between V and J, which are trimmed by 3 bases and 8 bases respectively. Its CDR3 holds 15 amino acids, cysteine through phenylalanine. CDR3 DNA is the only sequence kept; it has 45 bases, read in frame from the first base. Peripheral blood CD8+ and CD4+ T cells from healthy donors, Susac syndrome patients and multiple sclerosis patients were profiled using high-throughput TCR beta sequencing. The Susac syndrome patients fulfilled recently defined diagnostic criteria for either definite or probable disease. Bulk CD8+ and CD4+ T cells were purified by magnetic negative isolation, whereas CD8+ TEMRA cells were enriched by FACS. Blood was drawn into EDTA tubes, processed within 24 hours, and PBMCs were isolated by density gradient centrifugation. PBMCs intended for TCR sequencing were cryopreserved in liquid nitrogen and thawed later in a water bath at 37 degrees C. The sorted or isolated CD4+, CD8+ and CD8+ TEMRA cells had a purity of 90% or higher.

RNA was extracted using the RNeasy kit, and about 0.45 to 1 microgram was reverse transcribed with random hexamers. The immunoSEQ multiplex PCR assay, covering 54 Vbeta and 13 Jbeta segments, was used to amplify TCR beta CDR3 regions. Bias from PCR amplification was corrected by using a synthetic template baseline for primer optimization and for computational correction. In the original analysis: Reads were assigned to V, D and J genes according to IMGT and analyzed in immunoSEQ Analyzer, with only productive sequences retained. Clonality was calculated as one minus the Shannon entropy normalized by log2 of the number of productive unique sequences. Public and private clones were assessed among the 100 most prevalent clones of each patient and control. Clones were defined as Susac-specific if absent from the healthy and MS cohorts, from 900 to 1,200 published viral clones and from other ImmuneACCESS disease sequences. TCRdb redid the processing of the public reads, applying fastp at Q25 and MiXCR, and retained in-frame beta chains. Every entry covers one CDR3 protein and lists the most common genes and DNA from its rows. V and J calls and clone size were set by TCRdb, not the authors. This sample is represented by about 100,000 distinct CDR3 sequences; approximately 95% of them were singletons. The top ten clonotypes cover approximately 0.3% of the sample.

The chain is made from TRBV24-1 and TRBJ1-4; there is no confident call for the D gene. The TCR was taken from a human donor with Susac syndrome. The material sequenced was CD8+ T cells from PBMCs. Read as DNA, the sequence is TGTGCCACCAGTGATACGGGAGGTTCGAAGGAAAAACTGTTTTTT. Its product reads: CATSDTGGSKEKLFF.